This TCR beta chain stems from a study of T cells after yellow fever vaccination. Looking at the study overall: Fractions low in cell number were prepared with SMART-Seq v4 Ultra Low Input.

Germline values: CDR1 LGHNA, CDR2 YNFKEQ. CDR3 size: 17 residues. V shed 1 base and J 7 bases; nucleotides not matched to a gene: 8. TCR cDNA, made by 5'RACE template switching, carried an added universal primer site and UMIs. A single record per CDR3 protein comes from TCRdb applying MiXCR to the 5' RACE reads. This sample carries 300,000 to 400,000 distinct CDR3 sequences, approximately 13% of them seen once, and the ten largest clones take 2.5% to 4%. Points from the study as a whole: The booster response re-showed most primary clones: more than 95% CD4, approximately 86% CD8. The secondary T-cell response peaked on day 5, not day 15, but was weaker.

There are a few counts of this clonotype. The antigen is undetermined. The sequence was collected from a man between 18 and 29 years old who received the YFV17D yellow fever vaccine. Sequenced material: CD4+ T cells sorted from PBMCs, taken 15 days after the yellow fever booster vaccination. The rearrangement links TRBV4-2 to TRBJ1-5; 12 bases agree with TRBD1. The CDR3 spells CASSQATGTGGHQPQHF. The CDR3 bases are TGTGCCAGCAGCCAAGCTACCGGGACAGGGGGCCACCAGCCCCAGCATTTT.